This T cell receptor (beta chain) is drawn from a study of blood T cell repertoires in COVID-19. On the study more broadly: Sites in the United States, Italy and Spain provided acute and convalescent COVID-19 samples. From T cells, B-cell-depleted T cells, or PBMCs came the material, which was cDNA or gDNA.

As processed by the authors: Reference gene primer amplification yielded estimated nucleated cell counts. The protocol was immunoSEQ multiplex PCR, while the TCRdb copy is restricted to in-frame clones and leaves out a portion. Clone size and the V and J calls come from that table; the DNA yielded D and trimming. The sample comprises under 75,000 clones, around nine tenths of which are singletons, and roughly 18% rests with the top ten. The ends lost 0 bases at V and 5 bases at J; junction bases unmatched: 10. The CDR3 sequence is 18 residues long. Germline-derived CDR1 and CDR2 are LGHDT and YNNKEL (reference sequence).

The chain combines TRBV3-1 (or the pseudogene TRBV3-2) with TRBJ2-5; TRBD2 aligns across 12 bases. Material: peripheral blood. The sequence was obtained from a woman older than 75 with active COVID-19. CDR3 in DNA: TGTGCCAGCAGCCAAGATAGGGCTAGCGGGGGGGCCGGGGAGACCCAGTACTTC. Its translation is CASSQDRASGGAGETQYF.